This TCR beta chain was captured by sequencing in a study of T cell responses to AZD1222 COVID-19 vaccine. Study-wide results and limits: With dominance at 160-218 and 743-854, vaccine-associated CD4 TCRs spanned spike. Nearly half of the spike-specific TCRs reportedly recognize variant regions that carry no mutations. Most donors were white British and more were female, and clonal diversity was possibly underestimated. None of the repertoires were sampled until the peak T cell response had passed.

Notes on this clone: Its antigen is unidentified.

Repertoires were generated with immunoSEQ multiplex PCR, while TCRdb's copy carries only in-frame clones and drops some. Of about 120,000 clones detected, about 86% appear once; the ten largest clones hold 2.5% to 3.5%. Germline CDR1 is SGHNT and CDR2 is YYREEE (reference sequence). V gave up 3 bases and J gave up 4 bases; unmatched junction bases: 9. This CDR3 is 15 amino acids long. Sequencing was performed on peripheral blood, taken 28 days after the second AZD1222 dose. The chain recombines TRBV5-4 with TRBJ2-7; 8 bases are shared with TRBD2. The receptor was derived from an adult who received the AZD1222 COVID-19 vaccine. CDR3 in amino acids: CASSSLRGGFYEQYF. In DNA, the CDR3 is TGTGCCAGCAGCTCCTTACGCGGGGGGTTTTACGAGCAGTACTTC.